This T cell receptor beta chain originates from a study of T-cell memory formation after mild COVID-19. Barcoded TCR alpha and TCR beta cDNA libraries with UMIs came from 5'RACE using constant-segment primers. TCRdb re-called the 5' RACE reads through MiXCR, storing one row per CDR3 protein. Here the sample spans about 130,000 distinct CDR3 sequences, about 5.9% being singletons. The CDR3 sequence is 13 residues long. Trimming removed 11 bases from V and 8 bases from J, with 18 bases in between. Germline assignment: CDR1 SNHLY and CDR2 FYNNEI. Input material: PBMCs or a T cell subset sorted from them (not recorded which). The chain employs TRBV2 and TRBJ1-4, with D unclear. The TCR sequence derives from an adult woman who had mild COVID-19 (a few samples of this study predate the infection). Cell type and time point are not known. The CDR3 sequence: CAVRPTSAEKLFF. The CDR3 DNA sequence: TGTGCCGTCCGCCCGACCAGTGCGGAAAAACTGTTTTTT. Combining the CDR3 with reference TRBV2 and TRBJ1-4 gives the whole variable domain EPEVTQTPSHQVTQMGQEVILRCVPISNHLYFYWYRQILGQKVEFLVSFYNNEISEKSEIFDDQFSVERPDGSNFTLKIRSTKLEDSAMYFCAVRPTSAEKLFFGSGTQLSVL.